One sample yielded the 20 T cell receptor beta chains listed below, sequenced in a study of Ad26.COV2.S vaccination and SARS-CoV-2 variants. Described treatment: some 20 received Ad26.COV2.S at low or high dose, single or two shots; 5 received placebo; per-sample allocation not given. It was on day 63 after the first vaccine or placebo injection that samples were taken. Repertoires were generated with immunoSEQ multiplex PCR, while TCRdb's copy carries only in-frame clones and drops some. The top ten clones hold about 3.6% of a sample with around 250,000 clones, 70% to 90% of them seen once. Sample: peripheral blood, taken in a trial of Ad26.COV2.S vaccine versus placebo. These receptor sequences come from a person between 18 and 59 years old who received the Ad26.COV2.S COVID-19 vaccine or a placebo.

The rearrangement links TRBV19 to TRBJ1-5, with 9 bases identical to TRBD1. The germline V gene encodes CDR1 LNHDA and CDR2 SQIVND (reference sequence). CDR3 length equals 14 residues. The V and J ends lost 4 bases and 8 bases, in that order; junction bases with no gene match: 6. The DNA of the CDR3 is TGTGCCAGTAGTAGGGGGACAGGGCTTGAGCCCCAGCATTTT. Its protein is CASSRGTGLEPQHF.

The CDR3 region is CASQDRANNQPQHF. The CDR3 bases are TGTGCCAGCCAGGACAGGGCCAACAATCAGCCCCAGCATTTT. The chain joins TRBV21-1 to TRBJ1-5; the DNA was not used to check the table's D call, TRBD1. TRBV21-1 is tagged as a pseudogene. This CDR3 spans 14 amino acids.

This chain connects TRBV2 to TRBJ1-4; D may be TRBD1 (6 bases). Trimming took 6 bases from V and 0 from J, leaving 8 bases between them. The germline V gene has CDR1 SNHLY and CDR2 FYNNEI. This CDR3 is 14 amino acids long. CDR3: CASRDRTTNEKLFF. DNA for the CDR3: TGTGCCAGCAGGGACAGAACAACTAATGAAAAACTGTTTTTT.

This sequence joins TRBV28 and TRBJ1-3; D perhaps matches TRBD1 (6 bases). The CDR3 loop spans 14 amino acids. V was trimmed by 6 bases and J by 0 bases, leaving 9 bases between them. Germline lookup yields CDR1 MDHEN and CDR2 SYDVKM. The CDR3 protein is CASRDSSSGNTIYF. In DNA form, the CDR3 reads TGTGCCAGCAGGGACAGCTCCTCTGGAAACACCATATATTTT.

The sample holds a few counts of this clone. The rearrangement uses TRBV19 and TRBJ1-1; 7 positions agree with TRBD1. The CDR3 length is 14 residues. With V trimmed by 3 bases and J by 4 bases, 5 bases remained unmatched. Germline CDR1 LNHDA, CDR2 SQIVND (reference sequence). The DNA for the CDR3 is TGTGCCAGTAGTATGAGGCAGGGGGGCACTGAAGCTTTCTTT. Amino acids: CASSMRQGGTEAFF.

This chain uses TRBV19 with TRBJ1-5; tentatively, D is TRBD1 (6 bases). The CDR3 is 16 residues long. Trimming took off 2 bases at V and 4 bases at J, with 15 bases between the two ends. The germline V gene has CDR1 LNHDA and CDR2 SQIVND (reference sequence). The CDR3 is CASSIQAGALNQPQHF. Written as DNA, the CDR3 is TGTGCCAGTAGTATACAGGCAGGGGCCCTAAATCAGCCCCAGCATTTT.

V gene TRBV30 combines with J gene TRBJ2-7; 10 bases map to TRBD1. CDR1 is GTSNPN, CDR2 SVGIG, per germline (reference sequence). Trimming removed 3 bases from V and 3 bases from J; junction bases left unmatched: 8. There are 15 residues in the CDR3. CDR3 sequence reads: CAWSATDRGLYEQYF. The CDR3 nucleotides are TGTGCCTGGAGCGCAACCGACAGGGGGCTCTACGAGCAGTACTTC.

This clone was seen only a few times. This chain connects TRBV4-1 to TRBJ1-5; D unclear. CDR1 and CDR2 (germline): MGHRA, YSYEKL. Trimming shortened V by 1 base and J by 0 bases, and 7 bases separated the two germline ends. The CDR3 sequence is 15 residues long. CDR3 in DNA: TGCGCCAGCAGCCAAGCGGGGATTAGCAATCAGCCCCAGCATTTT. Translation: CASSQAGISNQPQHF.

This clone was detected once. The CDR3 nucleotides are TGTGCCAGCAGTCCCCGACAGCGGAACACTGAAGCTTTCTTT. It yields the protein CASSPRQRNTEAFF. The chain recombines TRBV27 with TRBJ1-1; TRBD1 is a possible D gene (5 bases). V lost 5 bases, J lost 1 base, and 11 bases lay in between. Germline loops: CDR1 MNHEY, CDR2 SMNVEV (reference sequence). This CDR3 has 14 residues.

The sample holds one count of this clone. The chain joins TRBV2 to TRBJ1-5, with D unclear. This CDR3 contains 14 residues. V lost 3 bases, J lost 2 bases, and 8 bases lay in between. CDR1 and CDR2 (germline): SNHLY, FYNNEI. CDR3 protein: CASSDKLRNQPQHF. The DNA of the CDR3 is TGTGCCAGCAGTGATAAATTGCGCAATCAGCCCCAGCATTTT.

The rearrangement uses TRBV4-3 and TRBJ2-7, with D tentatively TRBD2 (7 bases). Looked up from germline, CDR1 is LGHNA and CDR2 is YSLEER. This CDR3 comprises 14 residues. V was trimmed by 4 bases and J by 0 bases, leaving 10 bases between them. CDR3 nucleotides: TGCGCCAGCAGCCGTGGGGGGGCCTCCTACGAGCAGTACTTC. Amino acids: CASSRGGASYEQYF.

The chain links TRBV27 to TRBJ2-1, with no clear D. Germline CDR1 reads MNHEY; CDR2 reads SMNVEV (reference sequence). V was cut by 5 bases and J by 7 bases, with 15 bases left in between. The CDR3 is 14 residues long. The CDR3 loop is CASSLRTGLNEQFF. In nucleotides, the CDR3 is TGTGCCAGCAGTCTGAGGACGGGTTTGAATGAGCAGTTCTTC.

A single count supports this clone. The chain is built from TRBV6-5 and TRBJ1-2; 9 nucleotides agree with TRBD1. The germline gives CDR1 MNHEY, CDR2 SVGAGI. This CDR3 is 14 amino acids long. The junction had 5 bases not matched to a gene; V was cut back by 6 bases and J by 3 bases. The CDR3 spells CASRGDRAYYGYTF. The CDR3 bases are TGTGCCAGCAGGGGGGACAGGGCGTACTATGGCTACACCTTC.

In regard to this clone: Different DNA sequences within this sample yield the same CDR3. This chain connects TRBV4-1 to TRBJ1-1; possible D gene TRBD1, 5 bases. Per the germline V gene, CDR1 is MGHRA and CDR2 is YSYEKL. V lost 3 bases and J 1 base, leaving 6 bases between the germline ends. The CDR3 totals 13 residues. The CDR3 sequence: CASSQGGNTEAFF. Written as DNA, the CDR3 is TGCGCCAGCAGCCAGGGGGGGAACACTGAAGCTTTCTTT.

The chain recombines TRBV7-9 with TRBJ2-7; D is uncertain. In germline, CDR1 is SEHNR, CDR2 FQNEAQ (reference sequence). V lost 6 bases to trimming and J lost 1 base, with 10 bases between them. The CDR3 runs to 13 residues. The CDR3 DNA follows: TGTGCCAGCAGTTCCACAGCGTCCTACGAGCAGTACTTC. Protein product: CASSSTASYEQYF.

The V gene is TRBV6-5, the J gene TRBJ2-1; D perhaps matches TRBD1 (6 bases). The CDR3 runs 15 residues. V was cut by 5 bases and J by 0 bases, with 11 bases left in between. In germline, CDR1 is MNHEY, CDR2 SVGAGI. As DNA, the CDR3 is TGTGCCAGCAGTCGAGGGACAATCTCCTACAATGAGCAGTTCTTC. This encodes CASSRGTISYNEQFF.

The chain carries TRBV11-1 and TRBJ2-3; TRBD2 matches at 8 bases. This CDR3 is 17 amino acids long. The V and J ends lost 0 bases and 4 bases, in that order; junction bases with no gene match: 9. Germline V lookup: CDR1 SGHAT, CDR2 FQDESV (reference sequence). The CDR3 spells CASSLASRGGGADTQYF. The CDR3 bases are TGTGCCAGCAGCTTAGCTTCTCGGGGGGGCGGCGCAGATACGCAGTATTTT.

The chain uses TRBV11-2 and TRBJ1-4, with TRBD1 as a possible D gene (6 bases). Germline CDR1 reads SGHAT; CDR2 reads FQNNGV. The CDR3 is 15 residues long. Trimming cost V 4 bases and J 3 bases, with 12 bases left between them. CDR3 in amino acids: CASSYGQSPNEKLFF. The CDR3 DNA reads TGTGCCAGCAGCTACGGACAGTCTCCTAATGAAAAACTGTTTTTT.

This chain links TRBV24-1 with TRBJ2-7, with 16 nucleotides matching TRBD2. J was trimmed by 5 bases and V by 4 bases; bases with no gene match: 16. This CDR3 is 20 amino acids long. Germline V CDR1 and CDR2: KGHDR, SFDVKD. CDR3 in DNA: TGTGCCACCAGTGACCATAGAAGGGGACTAGCGGGGGGGCGGTTCAACGAGCAGTACTTC. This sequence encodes CATSDHRRGLAGGRFNEQYF.

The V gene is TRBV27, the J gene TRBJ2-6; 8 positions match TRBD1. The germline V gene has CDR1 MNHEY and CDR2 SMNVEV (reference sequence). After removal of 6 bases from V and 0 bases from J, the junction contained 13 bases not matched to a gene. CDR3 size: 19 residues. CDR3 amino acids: CASRPGQGRLSSGANVLTF. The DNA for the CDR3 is TGTGCCAGCAGACCTGGACAGGGTAGGTTAAGCTCTGGGGCCAACGTCCTGACTTTC.